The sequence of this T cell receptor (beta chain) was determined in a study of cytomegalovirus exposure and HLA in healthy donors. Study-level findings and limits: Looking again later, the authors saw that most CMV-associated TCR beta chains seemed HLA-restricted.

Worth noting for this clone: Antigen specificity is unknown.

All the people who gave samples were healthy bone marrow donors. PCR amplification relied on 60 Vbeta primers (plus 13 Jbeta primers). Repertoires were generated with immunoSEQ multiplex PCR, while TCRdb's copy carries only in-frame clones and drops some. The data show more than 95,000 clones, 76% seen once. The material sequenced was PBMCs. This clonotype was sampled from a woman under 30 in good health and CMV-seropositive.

The CDR3 sequence is CASSPDSANYGYTF. The CDR3 DNA sequence: TGTGCCAGCTCACCCGACTCAGCTAACTATGGCTACACCTTC. The gene calls are TRBV18 and TRBJ1-2; D unclear. V was clipped by 3 bases and J by 0 bases, with 8 bases between them. Germline CDR1 and CDR2: KGHSH and LQKENI. This CDR3 has 14 residues.